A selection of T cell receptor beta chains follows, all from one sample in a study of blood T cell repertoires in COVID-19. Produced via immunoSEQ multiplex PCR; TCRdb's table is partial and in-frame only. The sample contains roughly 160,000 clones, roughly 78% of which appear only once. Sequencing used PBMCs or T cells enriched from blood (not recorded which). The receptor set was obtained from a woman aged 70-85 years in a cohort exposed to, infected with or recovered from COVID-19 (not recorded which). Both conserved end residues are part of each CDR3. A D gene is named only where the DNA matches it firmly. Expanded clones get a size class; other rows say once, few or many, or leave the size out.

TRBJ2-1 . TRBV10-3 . TGTGCCATCAGGGCAGGAACCTACAATGAGCAGTTCTTC CAIRAGTYNEQFF
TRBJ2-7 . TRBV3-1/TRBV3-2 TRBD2 TGTGCCAGCAGCCAAGAAGTAGCGGGGCTCTCCTACGAGCAGTACTTC CASSQEVAGLSYEQYF
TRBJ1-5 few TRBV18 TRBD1 TGTGCCAGCTCTACCCAGGGGACAGGGGGCTTCGGAGGCAATCAGCCCCAGCATTTT CASSTQGTGGFGGNQPQHF
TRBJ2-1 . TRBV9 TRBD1 TGTGCCAGCAGCGTAGGAGGACAGGGGGGACGTGAGCAGTTCTTC CASSVGGQGGREQFF
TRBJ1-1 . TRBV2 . TGTGCCAGCAGTGAAGGACACACTTTTGAAGCTTTCTTT CASSEGHTFEAFF
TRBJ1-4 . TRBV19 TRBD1 TGTGCCAGTAGTGCGGGACAGATAAATGAAAAACTGTTTTTT CASSAGQINEKLFF
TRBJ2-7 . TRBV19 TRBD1 TGTGCCAGTAGCCTACAGGGGGCGGGTTACGAGCAGTACTTC CASSLQGAGYEQYF
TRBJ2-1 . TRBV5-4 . TGTGCCAGCAACGCTGGGAAACTAGGGATAAGCAATGAGCAGTTCTTC CASNAGKLGISNEQFF
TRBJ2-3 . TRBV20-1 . TGCAGTGCTAGTGACAGCGGGAGCACAGATACGCAGTATTTT CSASDSGSTDTQYF
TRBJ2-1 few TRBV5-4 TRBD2 TGTGCCAGCAGCTTAGGATTAGCGGGAAACGCCAATGAGCAGTTCTTC CASSLGLAGNANEQFF
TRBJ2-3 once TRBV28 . TGTGCCAGCAGTAACCGCCCCGGGACTGGCACAGATACGCAGTATTTT CASSNRPGTGTDTQYF
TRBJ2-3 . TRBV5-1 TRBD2 TGCGCCAGCAGCTTGTGGGCTAGCGGCAACACAGATACGCAGTATTTT CASSLWASGNTDTQYF
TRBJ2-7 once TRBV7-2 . TGTGCCAGCAGCTTAGTAGCGGCGAGCTCCTACGAGCAGTACTTC CASSLVAASSYEQYF
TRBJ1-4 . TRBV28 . TGTGCCAGCAGTCCTCTTGGGGAGGCCCGTCGTGAAAAACTGTTTTTT CASSPLGEARREKLFF
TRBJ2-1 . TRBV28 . TGTGCCGTGGGACTGACAACCTACAATGAGCAGTTCTTC CAVGLTTYNEQFF
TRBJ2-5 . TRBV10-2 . TGCGCCACCACCAGAGGCCAAGAGACCCAGTACTTC CATTRGQETQYF
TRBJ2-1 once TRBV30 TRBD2 TGTGCCTGGAGCGGGAGGTTAGGGTTCTATGAGCAGTTCTTC CAWSGRLGFYEQFF
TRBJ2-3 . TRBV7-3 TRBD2 TGTGCCAGCAGCCCCCGACTAGCGGGAACAGATACGCAGTATTTT CASSPRLAGTDTQYF
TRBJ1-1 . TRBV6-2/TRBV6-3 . TGTGCCAGCAGCGTGAGGAACACTGAAGCTTTCTTT CASSVRNTEAFF
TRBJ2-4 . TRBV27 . TGTGCCAGCAGACCTCATAACAGGGAAAACATTCAGTACTTC CASRPHNRENIQYF
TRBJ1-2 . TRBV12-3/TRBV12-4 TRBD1 TGTGCCAGCATTAAGACAGGGTCATGGGGCTACACCTTC CASIKTGSWGYTF
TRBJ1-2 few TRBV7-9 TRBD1 TGTGCCAGCAGCCCCTCAGGGGTGGGACAGCTCTATGGCTACACCTTC CASSPSGVGQLYGYTF
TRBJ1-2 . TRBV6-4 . TGTGCCAGCCAATCCCGTACGGGGGGCCGTGGCTACACCTTC CASQSRTGGRGYTF
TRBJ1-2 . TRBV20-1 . TGCAGTGCTAGTGTCGGTTATAACTATGGCTACACCTTC CSASVGYNYGYTF
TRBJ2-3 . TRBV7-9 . TGTGCCAGCAGCCAACTAGGAGGTACAGATACGCAGTATTTT CASSQLGGTDTQYF
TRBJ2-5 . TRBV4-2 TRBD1 TGTGCCAGCAGCCAAGGACAGGGCGAAGAGACCCAGTACTTC CASSQGQGEETQYF
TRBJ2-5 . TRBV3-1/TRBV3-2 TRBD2 TGTGCCAGCAGCCCTAGCGGGGGGGAGGGGACCCAGTACTTC CASSPSGGEGTQYF
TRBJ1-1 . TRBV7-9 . TGTGCCAGCAGCCGCCGCCAGGGTGGCACTGAAGCTTTCTTT CASSRRQGGTEAFF
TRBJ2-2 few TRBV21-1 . TGTGCCAGCTGGCGGGAGACCGGGGAGCTGTTTTTT CASWRETGELFF
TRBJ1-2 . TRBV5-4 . TGTGCCAGCAGCCGGAGGGAGGGAGAATATGGCTACACCTTC CASSRREGEYGYTF
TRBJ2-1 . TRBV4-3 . TGCGCCAGCAGCCAAGTAGCGGCCTCCTACAATGAGCAGTTCTTC CASSQVAASYNEQFF
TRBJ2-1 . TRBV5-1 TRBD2 TGCGCCAGCAGCTTCCTAGCGGGAGGAAACAATGAGCAGTTCTTC CASSFLAGGNNEQFF
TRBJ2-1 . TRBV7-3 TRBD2 TGTGCCAGCAGCTTGGCCCTGACTAGCGATGAGCAGTTCTTC CASSLALTSDEQFF
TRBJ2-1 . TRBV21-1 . . CASSTARLRVGQGASYNEQFF
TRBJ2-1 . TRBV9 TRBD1 TGTGCCAGCAGCAAAACAGGGGGCTACAATGAGCAGTTCTTC CASSKTGGYNEQFF
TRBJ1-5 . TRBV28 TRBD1 TGTGCCAGCAAACAGGGACAGGGACGGACGCCCCAGCATTTT CASKQGQGRTPQHF
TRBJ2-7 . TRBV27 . TGTGCCAGCAGTTTATCGTTCGGTCTGCGCTCCTACGAGCAGTACTTC CASSLSFGLRSYEQYF
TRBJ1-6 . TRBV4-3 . TGCGCCAGCAGCCAAGAGGGGGCCAATTCACCCCTCCACTTT CASSQEGANSPLHF
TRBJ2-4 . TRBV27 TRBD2 TGTGCCAGCAGTCCCCGGGCGGGGGAATACATTCAGTACTTC CASSPRAGEYIQYF
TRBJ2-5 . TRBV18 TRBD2 TGTGCCAGCTCACCAATCCAGGGCGGGGGAGAGACCCAGTACTTC CASSPIQGGGETQYF
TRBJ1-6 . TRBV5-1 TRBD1 TGCGCCAGCAGGCCGACAGGGCTCGTCAATTCACCCCTCCACTTT CASRPTGLVNSPLHF